One and the same sample provided the 11 T cell receptor beta chains below, sequenced in a study of blood T cells in healthy people across ages. Together with a sample-barcoded 5' primer, a J-beta primer mix was included in a second PCR lasting roughly 6 to 12 cycles. TCRdb reprocessed the 5' RACE reads with MiXCR, giving one entry per CDR3 protein. The sample yields 2 million or so distinct CDR3 sequences, 49% seen once. Specimen: blood. The receptors were gathered from a woman aged 40 to 50 in good health.

This chain links TRBV15 with TRBJ2-7; D might be TRBD1 (6 bases). This CDR3 region has 13 residues. CDR1 and CDR2 (germline): LNHNV, YYDKDF (reference sequence). Trimming shortened V by 3 bases and J by 5 bases, and 11 bases separated the two germline ends. CDR3 amino acids: CATSSETGNEQYF. The CDR3 DNA is TGTGCCACCAGCAGCGAGACAGGAAACGAGCAGTACTTC.

The rearrangement uses TRBV14 and TRBJ2-7, with TRBD1 matching 9 bases. Germline V gene data show CDR1 as SGHDN and CDR2 as FVKESK. The CDR3 spans 15 residues. The trim removed 4 bases at V and 3 bases at J, leaving 7 bases unmatched. CDR3 sequence reads: CASSRTRQGVYEQYF. The CDR3 nucleotides are TGTGCCAGCAGCCGAACGAGACAGGGGGTCTACGAGCAGTACTTC.

The V and J genes are TRBV11-2 and TRBJ1-2; 10 positions agree with TRBD1. Germline assignment: CDR1 SGHAT and CDR2 FQNNGV. With 5 bases clipped from V and 7 bases from J, the junction kept 10 bases outside the gene matches. This CDR3 is 15 amino acids long. The CDR3 region is CASSPPGTGEVGYTF. Here the CDR3 DNA reads TGTGCCAGCAGCCCCCCCGGGACAGGGGAGGTTGGCTACACCTTC.

In this sample, this clonotype turned up a few times. The chain links TRBV25-1 to TRBJ2-5, with 10 bases lining up with TRBD2. CDR1 is MGHDK, CDR2 SYGVNS, per germline. This CDR3 comprises 15 residues. Trimming removed 4 bases from V and 2 bases from J; junction bases left unmatched: 4. CDR3 DNA: TGTGCCAGCAGTGGAACTAGCGGGGCTCAAGAGACCCAGTACTTC. Protein product: CASSGTSGAQETQYF.

Of note for this clonotype: One junction end does not reproduce the germline sequence, and a read error may be involved. The chain is built from TRBV7-7 and TRBJ2-1, with TRBD2 matching over 11 bases. The CDR3 consists of 16 residues. CDR1 is SSHAT, CDR2 FNYEAQ, per germline (reference sequence). CDR3 loop: CASSPFSGGAYNEQFF. The DNA of the CDR3 is TGTGCTAGCAGTCCTTTTAGCGGGGGGGCCTACAATGAGCAGTTCTTC.

The chain has TRBV15 and TRBJ2-5; perhaps D is TRBD1 or TRBD2 (6 bases each). The assigned J gene may be wrong: the sequence end matches TRBJ2-7 better. CDR1 and CDR2 from the germline V gene are LNHNV and YYDKDF (reference sequence). The CDR3 spans 16 residues. As DNA, the CDR3 is TGTGCCACCAGCAGAGATCCGGGGGCTTTCCTCTACGAGCAGTACTTC. It encodes CATSRDPGAFLYEQYF.

The genes are TRBV18 and TRBJ2-4; 8 bases line up with TRBD1. With the DNA end fitting TRBJ2-7 better, the J assignment may be wrong. The CDR3 totals 15 residues. Germline loops: CDR1 KGHSH, CDR2 LQKENI. This CDR3 reads CASSISPQGAYEQYF. CDR3 nucleotides: TGTGCCAGCTCGATTAGCCCCCAGGGGGCTTACGAGCAGTACTTC.

The rearrangement joins TRBV28 to TRBJ2-5; TRBD1 matches 8 bases. Germline V gene lookup returns CDR1 MDHEN and CDR2 SYDVKM. V gave up 4 bases and J gave up 5 bases; unmatched junction bases: 6. This CDR3 region has 14 residues. This CDR3 is CASSSPDRVETQYF. The CDR3 DNA reads as TGTGCCAGCAGTTCCCCGGACAGGGTTGAGACCCAGTACTTC.

The rearrangement links TRBV4-1 to TRBJ2-7; D is uncertain. Germline assignment: CDR1 MGHRA and CDR2 YSYEKL. With 5 bases removed from V and 3 bases from J, the gap between germline ends came to 17 bases. CDR3 length: 15 amino acids. CDR3 in DNA: TGCGCCAGCAGCGAGGAAGCGTTCACCAGCTACGAGCAGTACTTC. This encodes CASSEEAFTSYEQYF.

The chain joins TRBV12-5 to TRBJ2-7; the D is unclear. The J call may be wrong; the DNA end is better matched by TRBJ2-5. CDR1 is LGHNT, CDR2 FRNRAP, per germline. CDR3 length: 13 residues. CDR3 DNA: TGTGCTAGTGGCCTCGGACGTCTAGAGACCCAGTACTTC. The encoded protein is CASGLGRLETQYF.

CDR3 in amino acids: CASSVETATKSADTQYF. The CDR3 coding sequence is TGTGCCAGCAGCGTAGAGACGGCCACGAAATCGGCAGATACGCAGTATTTT. The J gene is TRBJ2-3, the V gene TRBV9; D gene uncertain. CDR1 SGDLS and CDR2 YYNGEE come from the germline V gene. The CDR3 is 17 amino acids. The V gene lost 0 bases and the J gene lost 4 bases, with 18 bases spanning the gap.